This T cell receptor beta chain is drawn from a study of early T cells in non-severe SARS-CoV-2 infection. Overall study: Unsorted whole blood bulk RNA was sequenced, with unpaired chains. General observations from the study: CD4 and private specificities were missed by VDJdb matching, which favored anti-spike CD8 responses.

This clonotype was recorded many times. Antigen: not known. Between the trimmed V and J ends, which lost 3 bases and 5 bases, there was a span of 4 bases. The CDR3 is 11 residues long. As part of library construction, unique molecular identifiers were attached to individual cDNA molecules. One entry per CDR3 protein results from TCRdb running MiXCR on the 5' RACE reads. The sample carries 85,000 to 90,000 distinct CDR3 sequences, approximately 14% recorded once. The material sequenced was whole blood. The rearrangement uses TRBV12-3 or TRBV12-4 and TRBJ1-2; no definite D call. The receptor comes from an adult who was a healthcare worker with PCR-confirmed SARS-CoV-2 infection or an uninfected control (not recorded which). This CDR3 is CASSLGYGYTF. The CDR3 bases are TGTGCCAGCAGTTTGGGGTATGGCTACACCTTC.